These 11 T cell receptor beta chains originate from one sample sequenced in a study of T cell repertoires in cytomegalovirus infection. TCRdb used MiXCR to reprocess the reads, holding one entry per CDR3 protein. The table has some 320,000 distinct CDR3 sequences, approximately 9.5% seen once. Specimen: PBMCs. All receptors come from a human donor in good health (CMV status not recorded). Some clones in this sample may be carry-over from other donors' samples.

The chain uses TRBV5-1 and TRBJ2-7, with TRBD1 matching over 9 bases. Germline V lookup: CDR1 SGHRS, CDR2 YFSETQ. J was trimmed by 5 bases and V by 4 bases; bases with no gene match: 10. The CDR3 loop spans 15 amino acids. The CDR3 coding sequence is TGCGCCAGCAGCCCTGGAGGGACAGGGATCGACGAGCAGTACTTC. It specifies CASSPGGTGIDEQYF.

This clonotype was observed at least ten times. This CDR3 reads CASSPRGTYSNQPQHF. In nucleotides, the CDR3 is TGTGCCAGTAGCCCTCGAGGGACATATAGCAATCAGCCCCAGCATTTT. The rearrangement joins TRBV19 to TRBJ1-5, with D possibly being TRBD1 (6 bases). Germline lookup yields CDR1 LNHDA and CDR2 SQIVND (reference sequence). The V and J ends lost 6 bases and 0 bases respectively, with 15 bases between them. CDR3 length equals 16 residues.

The chain carries TRBV5-4 and TRBJ2-1; TRBD2 aligns across 12 bases. The CDR3 totals 16 residues. Unmatched junction bases numbered 3, after V lost 0 bases and J lost 5 bases. The germline gives CDR1 SGHNT, CDR2 YYREEE (reference sequence). Written as DNA, the CDR3 is TGTGCCAGCAGCTTGGGACTAGCGGGAGAACACAATGAGCAGTTCTTC. It yields the protein CASSLGLAGEHNEQFF.

This clonotype has more than one count but fewer than ten. The chain links TRBV19 to TRBJ2-5; D call uncertain. Germline values: CDR1 LNHDA, CDR2 SQIVND (reference sequence). Trimming cost V 2 bases and J 5 bases, with 18 bases left between them. This CDR3 has 16 amino acids. CDR3 nucleotides: TGTGCCAGTAGTATATTGGCGGCCCTTGGTTCGGAGACCCAGTACTTC. Its protein product is CASSILAALGSETQYF.

This clonotype was recorded at least ten times. The chain combines TRBV7-8 with TRBJ2-2, with 8 bases fitting TRBD2. This CDR3 is built from 17 residues. V dropped 6 bases and J dropped 6; count of bases not matched to a gene: 15. Germline V lookup: CDR1 SGHVS, CDR2 FQNEAQ. Here the CDR3 reads CASSQNPPGRGAGELFF. The CDR3, as DNA: TGTGCCAGCAGTCAAAACCCCCCCGGGAGGGGGGCCGGGGAGCTGTTTTTT.

This clonotype was picked up many times. The J gene is TRBJ1-2, the V gene TRBV7-8, with D unresolved. Germline V CDR1 and CDR2: SGHVS, FQNEAQ. The CDR3 is 13 amino acids. The V gene lost 5 bases and the J gene lost 8 bases, with 15 bases spanning the gap. The CDR3 loop is CASSDGRVVGYTF. The DNA for the CDR3 is TGTGCCAGCAGCGATGGTAGGGTAGTCGGCTACACCTTC.

This chain joins TRBV12-3 or TRBV12-4 and TRBJ2-1; D gene unclear. The CDR3 spans 14 residues. V lost 3 bases and J lost 8, with 14 bases in between. In nucleotides, the CDR3 is TGTGCCAGCAGTTTCCCCGGGCAGTTGCATGAGCAGTTCTTC. Its translation is CASSFPGQLHEQFF.

The V gene is TRBV12-3 or TRBV12-4, the J gene TRBJ1-4, with D unresolved. This CDR3 has 14 amino acids. V lost 3 bases to trimming and J lost 3 bases, with 8 bases between them. In DNA form, the CDR3 reads TGTGCCAGCAGTTTGGGAGCCCCTAATGAAAAACTGTTTTTT. Its translation: CASSLGAPNEKLFF.

This clonotype was detected only a few times. The chain combines TRBV7-9 with TRBJ1-1; D might be TRBD1 (5 bases). V lost 5 bases to trimming and J lost 4 bases, with 20 bases between them. Germline-derived CDR1 and CDR2 are SEHNR and FQNEAQ (reference sequence). The CDR3 contains 16 residues. The chain's CDR3 is CASSVQGIRIGTEAFF. In DNA form, the CDR3 reads TGTGCCAGCAGCGTTCAGGGAATTCGGATAGGCACTGAAGCTTTCTTT. The full variable domain, its missing parts supplied by reference TRBV7-9 and TRBJ1-1, is DTGVSQNPRHKITKRGQNVTFRCDPISEHNRLYWYRQTLGQGPEFLTYFQNEAQLEKSRLLSDRFSAERPKGSFSTLEIQRTEQGDSAMYLCASSVQGIRIGTEAFFGQGTRLTVV.

This chain connects TRBV12-3 or TRBV12-4 to TRBJ2-7, with a weak D call TRBD2 (7 bases). The CDR3 covers 14 residues. The ends were cut back, 4 bases at V and 2 bases at J, with 12 bases in the middle. The CDR3 DNA is TGTGCCAGCAGTTCGGGGGGCCCTCCCTACGAGCAGTACTTC. This translates into CASSSGGPPYEQYF.

This clonotype appeared many times. The chain has TRBV7-2 and TRBJ2-3; 8 positions agree with TRBD2. V lost 1 base to trimming and J lost 4 bases; unmatched junction nucleotides: 4. Germline-derived CDR1 and CDR2 are SGHTA and FQGNSA. This CDR3 is built from 15 residues. CDR3 protein: CASSLDGRGADTQYF. CDR3 nucleotides: TGTGCCAGCAGCTTAGACGGGAGGGGGGCAGATACGCAGTATTTT.